This T cell receptor (beta chain) was identified in a study of regulatory T cells in long-lasting Graves disease. Findings and limits, study-wide: Persistent-disease Graves' patients showed less TCR diversity than new cases. There was favoring of TRBV28, TRBJ1-2 and TRBJ2-5 in persistent disease. Shared public clonotypes totalled some 2,500 in persistent patients, compared with around 880 in new patients.

Losses at the gene ends were 3 bases for V and 5 bases for J; bases not matched to a gene: 7. CDR3 length equals 15 residues. Time point here: newly diagnosed GD, antithyroid drugs for less than 3 months. With RNA extracted from PBMCs as input, the TCR library was made. For this clonotype: As yet, its antigen is unknown.

For TCR beta, libraries came from iRepertoire HTBI primers and Arm-PCR of CDR3 regions. Original data processing: Sample data revealed approximately 62 TRBV and over 12 TRBJ segments. Via MiXCR, TCRdb re-called the multiplex PCR reads, giving one row per CDR3 protein. These V and J calls rely on TCRdb rather than the paper's analysis. The table has over 200,000 distinct CDR3 sequences, around a sixth seen once. These data are also associated with another study on T cells in Graves' hyperthyroidism and ophthalmopathy.

This receptor was identified in a woman between 25 and 40 years old with Graves disease. The V call is TRBV12-3 or TRBV12-4, the J call TRBJ2-7, with 10 positions matching TRBD1. Sequenced here: peripheral blood mononuclear cells (PBMCs), sampled at new diagnosis, from a patient treated with antithyroid drugs. DNA of the CDR3: TGTGCCAGCAGTTTCGCCGGGACAGGGGCCAACGAGCAGTACTTC. Its translation is CASSFAGTGANEQYF.